There are a few counts of the clone carrying this T cell receptor beta chain. This sample was taken from a study of cytomegalovirus exposure and HLA in healthy donors. Germline CDR1 SGHTA, CDR2 FQGNSA. The CDR3 runs 15 residues. V lost 3 bases to trimming and J lost 4 bases; unmatched junction nucleotides: 4. The PCR used 60 Vbeta and 13 Jbeta primers. Original processing methods: A later analysis tallied tens of millions of unique TCR beta chains, around 11 million of them shared. The assay was immunoSEQ multiplex PCR, and TCRdb's table has in-frame clones only and misses some. V and J calls and clone size are copied from that table; D and trimming were computed from the DNA. The sample shows 210,000 or so clones, approximately 82% of them seen only once.

The rearrangement uses TRBV7-2 and TRBJ2-7, with 12 bases that match TRBD2. The sample consisted of PBMCs. The TCR originated in a man younger than 35 in good health and CMV-seronegative. CDR3 loop: CASSLTSGSQYEQYF. The CDR3 nucleotides read TGTGCCAGCAGCTTGACTAGCGGGAGCCAGTACGAGCAGTACTTC.